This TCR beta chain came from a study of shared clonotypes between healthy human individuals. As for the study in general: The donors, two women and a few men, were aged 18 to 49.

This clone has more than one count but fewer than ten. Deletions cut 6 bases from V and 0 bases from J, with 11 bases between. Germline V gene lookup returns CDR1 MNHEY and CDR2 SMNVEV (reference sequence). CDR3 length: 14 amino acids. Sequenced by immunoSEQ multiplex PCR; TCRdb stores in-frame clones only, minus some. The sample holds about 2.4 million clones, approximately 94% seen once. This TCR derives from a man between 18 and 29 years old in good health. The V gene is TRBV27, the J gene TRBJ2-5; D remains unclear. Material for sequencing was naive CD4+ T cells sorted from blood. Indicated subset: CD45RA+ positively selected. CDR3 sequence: CASSRRLYQETQYF. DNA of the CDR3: TGTGCCAGCAGCCGACGATTGTACCAAGAGACCCAGTACTTC.